Each of the 2 T cell receptor beta chains below was sequenced from the same sample in a study of Graves' ophthalmopathy and Graves' hyperthyroidism. Using RNA transcripts, the TCR beta CDR3 regions were amplified. First-round RT-PCR employed HTBI primers, with a second-round multiplex PCR after it. TCRdb used MiXCR to reprocess the multiplex PCR reads, holding one entry per CDR3 protein. The table has hundreds of thousands of distinct CDR3 sequences, 22% seen once; the top ten hold about 6.6%. Material: peripheral blood. Every receptor here comes from a woman under 30 with stable Graves' hyperthyroidism. Some clones in this sample may be carry-over from other donors' samples.

About this clonotype itself: This may come from a read error, since a much larger clone is one base off. The V and J genes are TRBV28 and TRBJ1-1, with D maybe TRBD1 (6 bases). The CDR3 has 15 amino acids. The germline CDR1 and CDR2 sequences are MDHEN and SYDVKM. DNA of the CDR3: TGTGCCAGCAGTTCACGGACAGAAATGAACACTGAAGCTTGCTTT. It yields the protein CASSSRTEMNTEACF.

This clonotype was counted only a few times. CDR3 coding DNA: TGTGCCAGCAGCACAGACGATACGCAGTATTTT. It translates to CASSTDDTQYF. V is TRBV12-3 or TRBV12-4 and J is TRBJ2-3; no clear D. The CDR3 sequence is 11 residues long. Trimming removed 6 bases at V and 6 bases at J, with 7 bases between.